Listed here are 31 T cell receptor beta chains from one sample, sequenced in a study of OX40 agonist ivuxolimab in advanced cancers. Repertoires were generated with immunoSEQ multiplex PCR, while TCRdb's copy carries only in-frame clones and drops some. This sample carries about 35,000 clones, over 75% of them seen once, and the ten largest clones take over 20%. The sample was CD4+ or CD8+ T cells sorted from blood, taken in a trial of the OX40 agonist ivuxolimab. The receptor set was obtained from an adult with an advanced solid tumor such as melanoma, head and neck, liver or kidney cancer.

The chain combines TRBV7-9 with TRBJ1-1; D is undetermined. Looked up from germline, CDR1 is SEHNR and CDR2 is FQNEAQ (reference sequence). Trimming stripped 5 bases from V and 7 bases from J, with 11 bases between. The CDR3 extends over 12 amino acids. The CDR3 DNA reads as TGTGCCAGCAGCCTAGACCTGGGTGAAGCTTTCTTT. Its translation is CASSLDLGEAFF.

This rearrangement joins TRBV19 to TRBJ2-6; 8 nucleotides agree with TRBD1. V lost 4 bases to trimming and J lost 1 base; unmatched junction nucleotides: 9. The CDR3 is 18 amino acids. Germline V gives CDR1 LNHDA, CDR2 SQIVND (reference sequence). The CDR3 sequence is CASSKPTGERSGANVLTF. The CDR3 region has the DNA TGTGCCAGTAGTAAACCGACAGGGGAAAGGTCTGGGGCCAACGTCCTGACTTTC.

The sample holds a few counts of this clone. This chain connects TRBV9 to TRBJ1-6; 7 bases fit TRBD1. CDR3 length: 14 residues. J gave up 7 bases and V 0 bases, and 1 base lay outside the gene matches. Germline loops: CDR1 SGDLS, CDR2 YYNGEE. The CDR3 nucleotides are TGTGCCAGCAGCGTAGGGGACAGAAATTCACCCCTCCACTTT. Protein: CASSVGDRNSPLHF.

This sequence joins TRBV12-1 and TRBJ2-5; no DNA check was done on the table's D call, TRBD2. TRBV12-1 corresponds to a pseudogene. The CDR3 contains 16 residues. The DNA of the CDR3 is TGTGCCAGCAGCGCCCGTCGTAGCGGGGGGGCGGAGACCCAGTACTTC. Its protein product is CASSARRSGGAETQYF.

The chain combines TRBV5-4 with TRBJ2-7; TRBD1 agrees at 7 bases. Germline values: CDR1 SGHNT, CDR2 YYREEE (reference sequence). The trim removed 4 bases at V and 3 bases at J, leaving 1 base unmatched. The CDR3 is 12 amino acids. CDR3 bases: TGTGCCAGCAGCCGACAGGGCTACGAGCAGTACGTC. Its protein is CASSRQGYEQYV.

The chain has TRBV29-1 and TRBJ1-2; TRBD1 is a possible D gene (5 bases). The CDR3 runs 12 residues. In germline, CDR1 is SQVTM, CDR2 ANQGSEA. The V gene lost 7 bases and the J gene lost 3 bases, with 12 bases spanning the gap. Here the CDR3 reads CSARGGDYGYTF. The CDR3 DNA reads TGCAGCGCCCGGGGAGGGGACTATGGCTACACCTTC. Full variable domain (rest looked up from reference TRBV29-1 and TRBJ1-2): SAVISQKPSRDICQRGTSLTIQCQVDSQVTMMFWYRQQPGQSLTLIATANQGSEATYESGFVIDKFPISRPNLTFSTLTVSNMSPEDSSIYLCSARGGDYGYTFGSGTRLTVV.

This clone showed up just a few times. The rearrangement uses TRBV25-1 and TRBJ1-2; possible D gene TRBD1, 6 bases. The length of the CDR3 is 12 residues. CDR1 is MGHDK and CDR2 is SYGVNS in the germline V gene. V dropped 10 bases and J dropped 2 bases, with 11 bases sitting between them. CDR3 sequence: CATWGQNYGYTF. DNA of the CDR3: TGTGCCACCTGGGGGCAGAACTATGGCTACACCTTC.

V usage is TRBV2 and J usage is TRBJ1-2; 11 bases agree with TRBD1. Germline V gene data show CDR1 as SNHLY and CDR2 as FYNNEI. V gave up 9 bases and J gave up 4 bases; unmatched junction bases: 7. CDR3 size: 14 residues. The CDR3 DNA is TGTGCCAGACCCCTCGGGACAGGGGGCTATGGCTACACCTTC. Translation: CARPLGTGGYGYTF.

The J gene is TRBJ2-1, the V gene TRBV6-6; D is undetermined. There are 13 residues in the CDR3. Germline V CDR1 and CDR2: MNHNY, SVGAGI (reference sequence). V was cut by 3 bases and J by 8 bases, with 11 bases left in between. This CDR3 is CASSYFGSDEQFF. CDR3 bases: TGTGCCAGCAGTTATTTCGGTTCAGATGAGCAGTTCTTC.

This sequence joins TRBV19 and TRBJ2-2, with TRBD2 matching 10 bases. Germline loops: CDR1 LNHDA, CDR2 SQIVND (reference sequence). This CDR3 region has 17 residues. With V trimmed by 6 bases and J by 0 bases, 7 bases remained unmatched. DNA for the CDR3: TGTGCCAGTAGGAGGGCTAGCGGGGGCTCGAACACCGGGGAGCTGTTTTTT. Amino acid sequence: CASRRASGGSNTGELFF.

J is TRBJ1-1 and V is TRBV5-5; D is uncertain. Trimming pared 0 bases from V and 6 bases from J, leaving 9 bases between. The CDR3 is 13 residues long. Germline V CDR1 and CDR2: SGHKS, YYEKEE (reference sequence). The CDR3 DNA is TGTGCCAGCAGCTTGGTCCCCGGGGCTGAAGCTTTCTTT. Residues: CASSLVPGAEAFF.

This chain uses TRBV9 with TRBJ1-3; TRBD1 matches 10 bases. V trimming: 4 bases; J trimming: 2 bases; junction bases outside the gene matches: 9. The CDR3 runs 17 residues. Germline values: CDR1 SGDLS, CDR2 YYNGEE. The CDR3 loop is CASSLTPGQGTGNTIYF. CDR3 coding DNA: TGTGCCAGCAGCCTAACTCCGGGACAGGGGACTGGAAACACCATATATTTT. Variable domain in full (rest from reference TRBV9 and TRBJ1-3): DSGVTQTPKHLITATGQRVTLRCSPRSGDLSVYWYQQSLDQGLQFLIQYYNGEERAKGNILERFSAQQFPDLHSELNLSSLELGDSALYFCASSLTPGQGTGNTIYFGEGSWLTVV.

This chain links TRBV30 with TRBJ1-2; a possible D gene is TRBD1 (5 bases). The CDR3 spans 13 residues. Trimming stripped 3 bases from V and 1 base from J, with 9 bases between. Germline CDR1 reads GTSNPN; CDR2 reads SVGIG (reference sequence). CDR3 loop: CAWRDTYNYGYTF. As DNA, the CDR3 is TGTGCCTGGAGGGACACCTATAACTATGGCTACACCTTC.

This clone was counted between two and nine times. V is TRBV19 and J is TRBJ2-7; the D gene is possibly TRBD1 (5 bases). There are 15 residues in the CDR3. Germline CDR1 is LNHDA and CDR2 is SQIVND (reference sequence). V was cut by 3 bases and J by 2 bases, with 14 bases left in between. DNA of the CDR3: TGTGCCAGTAGTATTTCTGCCAGGGCCGCCTACGAGCAGTACTTC. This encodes CASSISARAAYEQYF.

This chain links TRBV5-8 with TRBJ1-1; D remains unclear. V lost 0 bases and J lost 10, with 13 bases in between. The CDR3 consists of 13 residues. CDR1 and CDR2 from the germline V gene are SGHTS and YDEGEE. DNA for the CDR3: TGTGCCAGCAGCTTGGGTAGGGTTGGTGGAGCTTTCTTT. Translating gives CASSLGRVGGAFF. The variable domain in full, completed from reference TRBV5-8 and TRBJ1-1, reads EAGVTQSPTHLIKTRGQQATLRCSPISGHTSVYWYQQALGLGLQFLLWYDEGEERNRGNFPPRFSGRQFPNYSSELNVNALELEDSALYLCASSLGRVGGAFFGQGTRLTVV.

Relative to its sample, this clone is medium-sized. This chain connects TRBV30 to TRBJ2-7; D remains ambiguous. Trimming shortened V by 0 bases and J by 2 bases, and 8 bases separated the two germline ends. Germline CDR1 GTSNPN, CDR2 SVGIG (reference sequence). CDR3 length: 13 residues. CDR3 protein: CAWSVASAYEQYF. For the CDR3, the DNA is TGTGCCTGGAGTGTGGCCTCAGCCTACGAGCAGTACTTC.

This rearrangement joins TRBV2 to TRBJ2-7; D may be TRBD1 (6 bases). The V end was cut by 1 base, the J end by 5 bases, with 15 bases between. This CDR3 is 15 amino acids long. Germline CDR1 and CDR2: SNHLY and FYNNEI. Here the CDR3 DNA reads TGTGCCAGCAGTGAAGGACAGGTGAAAAGCCACGAGCAGTACTTC. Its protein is CASSEGQVKSHEQYF. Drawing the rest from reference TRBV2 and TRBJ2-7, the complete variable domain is EPEVTQTPSHQVTQMGQEVILRCVPISNHLYFYWYRQILGQKVEFLVSFYNNEISEKSEIFDDQFSVERPDGSNFTLKIRSTKLEDSAMYFCASSEGQVKSHEQYFGPGTRLTVT.

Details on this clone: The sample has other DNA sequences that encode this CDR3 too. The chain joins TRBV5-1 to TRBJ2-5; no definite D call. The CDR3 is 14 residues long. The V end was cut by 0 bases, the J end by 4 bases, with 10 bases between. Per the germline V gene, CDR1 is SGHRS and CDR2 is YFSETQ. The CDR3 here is CASSLEGNGETQYF. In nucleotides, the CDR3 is TGCGCCAGCAGCTTGGAAGGCAACGGAGAGACCCAGTACTTC.

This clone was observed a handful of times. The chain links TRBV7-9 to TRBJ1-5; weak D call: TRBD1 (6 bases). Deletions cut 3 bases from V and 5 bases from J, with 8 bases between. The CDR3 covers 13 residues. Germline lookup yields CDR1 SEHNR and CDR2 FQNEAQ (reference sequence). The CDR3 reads CASSFGGHQPQHF. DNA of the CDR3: TGTGCCAGCAGCTTTGGGGGCCATCAGCCCCAGCATTTT. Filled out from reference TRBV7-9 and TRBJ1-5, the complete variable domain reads DTGVSQNPRHKITKRGQNVTFRCDPISEHNRLYWYRQTLGQGPEFLTYFQNEAQLEKSRLLSDRFSAERPKGSFSTLEIQRTEQGDSAMYLCASSFGGHQPQHFGDGTRLSIL.

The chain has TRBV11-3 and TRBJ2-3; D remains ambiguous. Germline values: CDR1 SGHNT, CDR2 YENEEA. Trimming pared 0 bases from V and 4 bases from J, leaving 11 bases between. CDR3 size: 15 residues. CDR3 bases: TGTGCCAGCAGCTTAGATTCAGCCCGGGCAGATACGCAGTATTTT. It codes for CASSLDSARADTQYF.

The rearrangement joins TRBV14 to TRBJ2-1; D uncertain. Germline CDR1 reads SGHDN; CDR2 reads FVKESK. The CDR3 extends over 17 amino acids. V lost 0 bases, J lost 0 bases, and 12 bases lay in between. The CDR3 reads CASSQDWAHLSYNEQFF. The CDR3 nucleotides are TGTGCCAGCAGCCAAGATTGGGCCCACCTCTCCTACAATGAGCAGTTCTTC.

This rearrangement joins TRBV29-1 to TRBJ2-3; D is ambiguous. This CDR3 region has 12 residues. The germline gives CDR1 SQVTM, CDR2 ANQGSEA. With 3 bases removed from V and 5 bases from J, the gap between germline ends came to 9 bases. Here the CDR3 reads CSVDIFRDTQYF. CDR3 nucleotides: TGCAGCGTTGACATTTTTAGAGATACGCAGTATTTT.

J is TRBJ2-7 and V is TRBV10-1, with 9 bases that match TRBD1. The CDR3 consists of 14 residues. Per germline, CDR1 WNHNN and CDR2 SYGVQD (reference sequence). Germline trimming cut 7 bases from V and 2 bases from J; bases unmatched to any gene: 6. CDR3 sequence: CASTAGQGPYEQYF. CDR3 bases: TGCGCCAGCACAGCGGGACAGGGCCCCTACGAGCAGTACTTC.

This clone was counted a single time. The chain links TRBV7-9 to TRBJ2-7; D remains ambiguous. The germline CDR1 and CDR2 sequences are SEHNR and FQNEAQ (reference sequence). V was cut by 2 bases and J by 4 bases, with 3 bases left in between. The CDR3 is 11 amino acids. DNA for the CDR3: TGTGCCAGCAGCTTAATGTACGAGCAGTACTTC. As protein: CASSLMYEQYF.

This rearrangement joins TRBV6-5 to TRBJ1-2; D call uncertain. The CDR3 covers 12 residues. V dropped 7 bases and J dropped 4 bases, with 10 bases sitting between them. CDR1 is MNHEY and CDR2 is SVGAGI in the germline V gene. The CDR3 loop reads CASTRASYGYTF. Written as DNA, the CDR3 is TGTGCCAGCACAAGGGCCAGCTATGGCTACACCTTC.

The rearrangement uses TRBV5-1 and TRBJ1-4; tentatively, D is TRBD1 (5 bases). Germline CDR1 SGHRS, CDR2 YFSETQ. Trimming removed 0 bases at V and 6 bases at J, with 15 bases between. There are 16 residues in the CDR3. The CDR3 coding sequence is TGCGCCAGCAGCTTGGCGGGGCGAATCTCGGATGAAAAACTGTTTTTT. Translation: CASSLAGRISDEKLFF.

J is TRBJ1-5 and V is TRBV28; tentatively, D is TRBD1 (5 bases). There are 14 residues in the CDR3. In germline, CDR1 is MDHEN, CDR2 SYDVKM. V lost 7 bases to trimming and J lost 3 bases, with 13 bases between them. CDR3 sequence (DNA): TGTGCCAGCACCCCCGACAGCTACAATCAGCCCCAGCATTTT. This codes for CASTPDSYNQPQHF.

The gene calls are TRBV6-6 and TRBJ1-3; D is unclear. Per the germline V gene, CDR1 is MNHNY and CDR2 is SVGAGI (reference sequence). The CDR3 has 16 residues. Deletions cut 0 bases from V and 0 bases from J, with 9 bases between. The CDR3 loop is CASSYSIQASGNTIYF. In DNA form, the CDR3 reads TGTGCCAGCAGTTACTCCATTCAGGCCTCTGGAAACACCATATATTTT.

DNA for the CDR3: TGCGCCAGCAGCCAAGAGCCGGGACAGCGCACAGATACGCAGTATTTT. Its translation is CASSQEPGQRTDTQYF. The chain carries TRBV4-1 and TRBJ2-3; 7 positions agree with TRBD1. This CDR3 is 16 amino acids long. V was pared by 0 bases and J by 1 base, with 4 bases of the junction left unmatched. Germline CDR1 MGHRA, CDR2 YSYEKL.

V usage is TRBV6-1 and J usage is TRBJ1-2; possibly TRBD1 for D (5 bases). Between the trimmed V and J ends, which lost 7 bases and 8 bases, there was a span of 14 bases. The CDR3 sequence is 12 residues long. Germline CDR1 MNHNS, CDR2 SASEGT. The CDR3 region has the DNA TGTGCCAGCATCGCAGGGCTGGGGGGCTACACCTTC. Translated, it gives CASIAGLGGYTF.

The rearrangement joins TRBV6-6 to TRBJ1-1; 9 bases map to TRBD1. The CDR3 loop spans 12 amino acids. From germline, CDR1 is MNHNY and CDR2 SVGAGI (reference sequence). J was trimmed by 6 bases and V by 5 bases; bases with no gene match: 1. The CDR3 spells CASSGTGSEAFF. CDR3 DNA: TGTGCCAGCAGTGGGACAGGGTCTGAAGCTTTCTTT.